This T cell receptor beta chain was captured by sequencing in a study of blood T cell repertoires in COVID-19 (dated by TCRdb to 2020 to 2022). Broadly, across the study: The collaborator samples originated in the United States, Italy and Spain and spanned the acute and convalescent phases of COVID-19. The prospective study material was composed of cDNA or gDNA derived from T cells, B-cell-depleted T cells, or PBMCs. The dataset comprised deeply sampled blood TCRbeta repertoires from subjects exposed to, actively infected with, or recovered from COVID-19. The repertoires were made available in a free public database intended to serve as a resource for research on the immune response to SARS-CoV-2. Samples came from the ongoing ImmuneRACE study (first 160 participants) plus 1,254 subjects from 6 global collaborators. The sample metadata nearly always contained a de-identified subject ID, COVID-19 status, age in years and sex. Where available, HLA class I and class II types were taken from metadata supplied by the sample provider and were not determined by assay-based typing.

What the work shows at the level of the full study, not this receptor alone: Clinical and demographic metadata were provided uncurated, with the amount varying by source and participant.

Spanning cysteine to phenylalanine, the CDR3 consists of 14 amino acids. Just the 42-base CDR3 DNA is kept, in frame starting at base 1. V and J are truncated by 6 bases and 5 bases respectively, leaving an intervening sequence of 15 bases. CDR1 LNHDA and CDR2 SQIVND were looked up in the germline V gene (reference sequence). The collaborating institutions used their own protocols to collect whole blood in K2EDTA tubes. For TCRbeta analysis, collaborators shipped samples in one of three forms: frozen whole blood, isolated PBMCs, or DNA extracted from either of those sample types. TCRbeta CDR3 regions were amplified from genomic DNA using the immunoSEQ Assay, a bias-controlled multiplex PCR. Processing in the source paper ran as follows. Within the assay, amplification of reference gene primers was used to estimate how many nucleated cells each sample contained. To quantify the absolute abundance of each unique TCRbeta CDR3 rearrangement, sequence reads were collapsed and filtered. For each sample, productive Simpson clonality was calculated as the square root of Simpson's diversity index across productive rearrangements. TCRdb retrieved this table from immuneACCESS and kept in-frame rearrangements only. Not all clones are present; in checked studies, unresolved V genes account for under half, and no reason is known for the remainder. From that table come the V and J calls and clone size; the DNA was used to work out D and trimming. The sample table shows approximately 97,000 clones, and roughly 84% are seen once. Around 12% of the sample rests with the top ten.

Comment on this clone: Its antigen remains unidentified. Base qualities are not provided; no much larger clone lies one nucleotide away.

This chain joins TRBV19 to TRBJ2-3; the D segment cannot be called with confidence. The origin of this receptor is a human donor in a cohort sampled during active COVID-19. Sequencing input: peripheral blood. The sequence in DNA is TGTGCCAGTAGCGCAATGAACCGACTAGATACGCAGTATTTT. It codes for CASSAMNRLDTQYF.